These 22 T cell receptor beta chains originate from one sample sequenced in a study of T cell changes during pregnancy in multiple sclerosis. Measured with immunoSEQ multiplex PCR; TCRdb has only the in-frame clones, and not every one. The sample shows 55,000 to 65,000 clones, roughly 93% of them seen only once. The input for sequencing was CD8+ T cells from peripheral blood mononuclear cells, taken in the third trimester of pregnancy. The receptors were gathered from a female donor with multiple sclerosis, enrolled in a pregnancy study.

The chain couples TRBV28 to TRBJ2-3, with no clear D. The CDR3 spans 14 residues. In germline, CDR1 is MDHEN, CDR2 SYDVKM. The V and J ends lost 2 bases and 0 bases respectively, with 6 bases between them. The CDR3 loop is CASSLQASTDTQYF. In nucleotides, the CDR3 is TGTGCCAGCAGTTTACAGGCTAGCACAGATACGCAGTATTTT.

This clone has a single count. The genes are TRBV15 and TRBJ2-7, with D possibly TRBD2 on 6 matching bases. Germline CDR1 reads LNHNV; CDR2 reads YYDKDF (reference sequence). The ends were cut back, 3 bases at V and 7 bases at J, with 7 bases in the middle. The CDR3 runs 11 residues. CDR3 coding DNA: TGTGCCACCAGCAGCGGGGGTGAGCAGTACTTC. Translated, it gives CATSSGGEQYF.

This chain links TRBV27 with TRBJ2-5; weak D call: TRBD2 (6 bases). CDR1 is MNHEY, CDR2 SMNVEV, per germline (reference sequence). The V end was cut by 6 bases, the J end by 5 bases, with 16 bases between. CDR3 length equals 14 residues. The CDR3, as DNA: TGTGCCAGCAGCCCGGCAAGACGGGGGGAGACCCAGTACTTC. Protein product: CASSPARRGETQYF.

V and J are TRBV7-9 and TRBJ2-1; 10 nucleotides align to TRBD2. This CDR3 is built from 14 residues. The trim removed 9 bases at V and 6 bases at J, leaving 8 bases unmatched. Germline CDR1 and CDR2: SEHNR and FQNEAQ (reference sequence). CDR3 sequence reads: CASPEREGFNEQFF. As DNA, the CDR3 is TGTGCCAGTCCCGAGCGGGAGGGTTTCAATGAGCAGTTCTTC.

J is TRBJ2-5 and V is TRBV5-1, with D perhaps TRBD1 (5 bases). Trimming stripped 0 bases from V and 3 bases from J, with 18 bases between. CDR1 and CDR2 (germline): SGHRS, YFSETQ. This CDR3 is 17 amino acids long. CDR3 sequence reads: CASSLEGAPTYEETQYF. CDR3 DNA sequence: TGCGCCAGCAGCTTGGAAGGGGCCCCCACGTACGAAGAGACCCAGTACTTC.

CDR3 amino acids: CASSYLGQGDQPQHF. The CDR3 region has the DNA TGCGCCAGCAGTTACTTGGGACAGGGGGATCAGCCCCAGCATTTT. The V and J genes are TRBV10-2 and TRBJ1-5, with 11 bases that match TRBD1. Germline V CDR1 and CDR2: WSHSY, SAAADI. The J segment lost 5 bases and the V segment lost 5 bases, leaving 5 bases of the junction unmatched. CDR3 length: 15 residues.

The V call is TRBV5-4, the J call TRBJ2-7; possibly TRBD2 for D (6 bases). Germline CDR1 SGHNT, CDR2 YYREEE (reference sequence). Trimming took 2 bases from V and 7 from J, leaving 7 bases between them. The CDR3 totals 11 residues. The CDR3 loop reads CASSFAGEQYF. CDR3 sequence (DNA): TGTGCCAGCAGCTTCGCGGGGGAGCAGTACTTC.

The rearrangement links TRBV27 to TRBJ1-5; the match to TRBD1 covers 9 bases. Looked up from germline, CDR1 is MNHEY and CDR2 is SMNVEV (reference sequence). CDR3 length equals 15 residues. J was trimmed by 5 bases and V by 10 bases; bases with no gene match: 12. CDR3 DNA sequence: TGTGCCACCAGAGAGCTACAGGGGGCTTATCAGCCCCAGCATTTT. Its translation: CATRELQGAYQPQHF.

The chain couples TRBV6-4 to TRBJ2-1; a weak D match, TRBD2 (6 bases). Per germline, CDR1 MRHNA and CDR2 SNTAGT. CDR3 size: 15 residues. V lost 3 bases and J 2 bases, leaving 11 bases between the germline ends. The CDR3, as DNA: TGTGCCAGCAGTGATGAACTAGCCCCCTACAATGAGCAGTTCTTC. The encoded protein is CASSDELAPYNEQFF.

The chain combines TRBV18 with TRBJ2-7; no clear D. V was shortened by 1 base and J by 2 bases, with 12 bases between the two germline ends. This CDR3 contains 15 residues. Germline CDR1 reads KGHSH; CDR2 reads LQKENI. CDR3 nucleotide sequence: TGTGCCAGCTCACCACTTCGACGGGTGACCTACGAGCAGTACTTC. Translated, it gives CASSPLRRVTYEQYF.

The chain uses TRBV5-5 and TRBJ1-5, with 7 positions matching TRBD1. The CDR3 is 15 amino acids. Per germline, CDR1 SGHKS and CDR2 YYEKEE (reference sequence). With 4 bases clipped from V and 3 bases from J, the junction kept 7 bases outside the gene matches. The CDR3 is CASSQGTATNQPQHF. As DNA, the CDR3 is TGTGCCAGCAGCCAAGGGACAGCTACCAATCAGCCCCAGCATTTT. The whole variable domain, filled in from reference TRBV5-5 and TRBJ1-5, reads DAGVTQSPTHLIKTRGQQVTLRCSPISGHKSVSWYQQVLGQGPQFIFQYYEKEERGRGNFPDRFSARQFPNYSSELNVNALLLGDSALYLCASSQGTATNQPQHFGDGTRLSIL.

V is TRBV6-1 and J is TRBJ2-1, with a weak D call TRBD2 (5 bases). The V end was cut by 2 bases, the J end by 5 bases, with 19 bases between. The germline V gene has CDR1 MNHNS and CDR2 SASEGT. The CDR3 is made up of 17 amino acids. CDR3 protein: CASSEPLGTRSNNEQFF. Written as DNA, the CDR3 is TGTGCCAGCAGTGAACCTCTCGGTACTAGGTCTAACAATGAGCAGTTCTTC.

This chain uses TRBV6-5 with TRBJ2-3; no clear D gene. The CDR3 has 11 amino acids. The ends were cut back, 8 bases at V and 4 bases at J, with 7 bases in the middle. The germline V gene encodes CDR1 MNHEY and CDR2 SVGAGI. The CDR3 DNA reads TGTGCCAGCGTGGCGGCAGATACGCAGTATTTT. As protein: CASVAADTQYF.

This clone was counted between two and nine times. The CDR3 region has the DNA TGTGCCAGCAGCACTCGGGACAGCTACACAGATACGCAGTATTTT. Encoded protein: CASSTRDSYTDTQYF. The V call is TRBV7-9, the J call TRBJ2-3, with TRBD1 identical over 7 bases. The V segment lost 5 bases and the J segment 2 bases; nucleotides outside the gene matches: 7. CDR3 length equals 15 residues. Germline V gives CDR1 SEHNR, CDR2 FQNEAQ (reference sequence).

The V call is TRBV5-5, the J call TRBJ2-4, with D maybe TRBD1 (6 bases). In germline, CDR1 is SGHKS, CDR2 YYEKEE (reference sequence). The V end lost 1 base, the J end lost 6 bases, and 14 bases lay between the germline ends. This CDR3 region has 15 residues. The CDR3 DNA follows: TGTGCCAGCAGCTTGAATTCAGGGGTTGGAAACATTCAGTACTTC. Translated: CASSLNSGVGNIQYF.

The chain uses TRBV11-2 and TRBJ2-1, with D unclear. The V end was cut by 5 bases, the J end by 8 bases, with 7 bases between. The CDR3 has 11 amino acids. CDR1 SGHAT and CDR2 FQNNGV come from the germline V gene. CDR3 in DNA: TGTGCCAGCAGCCCGAGGCATGAGCAGTTCTTC. As protein: CASSPRHEQFF. The whole variable domain, remainder taken from reference TRBV11-2 and TRBJ2-1, is EAGVAQSPRYKIIEKRQSVAFWCNPISGHATLYWYQQILGQGPKLLIQFQNNGVVDDSQLPKDRFSAERLKGVDSTLKIQPAKLEDSAVYLCASSPRHEQFFGPGTRLTVL.

The V call is TRBV27, the J call TRBJ2-3, with D possibly matching TRBD2 (6 bases). The CDR3 is 18 residues long. Trimming cost V 2 bases and J 0 bases, with 18 bases left between them. From germline, CDR1 is MNHEY and CDR2 SMNVEV (reference sequence). The chain's CDR3 is CASSLGPSEGASTDTQYF. For the CDR3, the DNA is TGTGCCAGCAGTTTAGGCCCTAGCGAAGGGGCTAGCACAGATACGCAGTATTTT.

The rearrangement joins TRBV2 to TRBJ2-1; 7 nucleotides align to TRBD2. Germline V lookup: CDR1 SNHLY, CDR2 FYNNEI. The ends lost 1 base at V and 2 bases at J; junction bases unmatched: 2. This CDR3 is built from 15 residues. Written as DNA, the CDR3 is TGTGCCAGCAGTGAAGAGCGGGACCCCTACAATGAGCAGTTCTTC. This encodes CASSEERDPYNEQFF.

This chain connects TRBV13 to TRBJ2-1, with D possibly being TRBD2 (5 bases). V dropped 7 bases and J dropped 6 bases, with 16 bases sitting between them. This CDR3 region has 14 residues. Germline CDR1 is PRHDT and CDR2 is FYEKMQ (reference sequence). CDR3 amino acids: CASTSGLEGNEQFF. The CDR3, as DNA: TGTGCCAGCACCAGTGGACTCGAGGGCAATGAGCAGTTCTTC.

V is TRBV27 and J is TRBJ2-1, with D possibly TRBD2 on 6 matching bases. V was clipped by 4 bases and J by 9 bases, with 22 bases between them. The V gene's germline CDR1 is MNHEY and CDR2 SMNVEV (reference sequence). The CDR3 consists of 16 residues. CDR3 in amino acids: CASSSSPGLQVFEQFF. DNA of the CDR3: TGTGCCAGCAGTTCATCCCCGGGACTGCAGGTTTTTGAGCAGTTCTTC.

There are a few counts of this clone. The rearrangement links TRBV19 to TRBJ1-5; D is ambiguous. The length of the CDR3 is 15 residues. In germline, CDR1 is LNHDA, CDR2 SQIVND (reference sequence). The V end lost 7 bases, the J end lost 0 bases, and 13 bases lay between the germline ends. The CDR3 sequence is CASTPGWGSNQPQHF. CDR3 bases: TGTGCCAGTACCCCGGGATGGGGTAGCAATCAGCCCCAGCATTTT.

The genes are TRBV7-9 and TRBJ2-1; 10 bases fit TRBD1. This CDR3 is 15 amino acids long. J was trimmed by 7 bases and V by 4 bases; bases with no gene match: 7. The germline V gene encodes CDR1 SEHNR and CDR2 FQNEAQ (reference sequence). In DNA form, the CDR3 reads TGTGCCAGCAGCTCCCCAGGACAGGGGGGAAATGAGCAGTTCTTC. It codes for CASSSPGQGGNEQFF.